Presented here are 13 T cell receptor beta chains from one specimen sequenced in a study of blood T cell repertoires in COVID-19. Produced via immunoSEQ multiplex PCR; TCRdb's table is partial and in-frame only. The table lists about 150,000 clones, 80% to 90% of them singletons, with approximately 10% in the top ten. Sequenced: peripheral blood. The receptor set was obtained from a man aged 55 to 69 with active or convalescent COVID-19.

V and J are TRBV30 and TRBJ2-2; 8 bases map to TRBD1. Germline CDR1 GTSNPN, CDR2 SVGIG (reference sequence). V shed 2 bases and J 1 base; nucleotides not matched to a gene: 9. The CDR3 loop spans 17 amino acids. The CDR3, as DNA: TGTGCCTGGAGTCCCTGGGGGGACAGGCTGAACACCGGGGAGCTGTTTTTT. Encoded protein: CAWSPWGDRLNTGELFF.

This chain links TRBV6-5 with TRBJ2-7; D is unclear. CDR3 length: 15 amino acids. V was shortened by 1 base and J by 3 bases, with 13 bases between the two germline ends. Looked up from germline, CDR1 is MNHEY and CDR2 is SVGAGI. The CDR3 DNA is TGTGCCAGCAGTTACTATGCAGGCCCAAGCTACGAGCAGTACTTC. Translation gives CASSYYAGPSYEQYF.

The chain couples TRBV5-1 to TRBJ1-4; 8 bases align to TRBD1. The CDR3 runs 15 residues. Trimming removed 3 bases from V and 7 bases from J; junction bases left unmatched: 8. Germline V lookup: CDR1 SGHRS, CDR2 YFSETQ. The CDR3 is CASSWIPGGGEKLFF. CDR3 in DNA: TGCGCCAGCAGCTGGATCCCAGGGGGCGGTGAAAAACTGTTTTTT.

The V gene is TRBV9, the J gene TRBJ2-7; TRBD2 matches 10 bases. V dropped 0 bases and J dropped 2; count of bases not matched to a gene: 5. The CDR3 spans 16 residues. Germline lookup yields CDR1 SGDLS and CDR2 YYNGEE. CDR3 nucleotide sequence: TGTGCCAGCAGCGTAGGGACTAGCGGAGGAACCTACGAGCAGTACTTC. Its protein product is CASSVGTSGGTYEQYF.

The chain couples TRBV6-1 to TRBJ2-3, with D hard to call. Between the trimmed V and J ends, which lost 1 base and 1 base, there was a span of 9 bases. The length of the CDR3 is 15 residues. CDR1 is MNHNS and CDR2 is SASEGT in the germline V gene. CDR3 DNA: TGTGCCAGCAGTGAAGTTCAAACGGGCACAGATACGCAGTATTTT. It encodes CASSEVQTGTDTQYF.

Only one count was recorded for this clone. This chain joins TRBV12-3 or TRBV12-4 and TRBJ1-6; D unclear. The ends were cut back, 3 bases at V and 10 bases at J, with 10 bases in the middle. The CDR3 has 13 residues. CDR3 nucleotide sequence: TGTGCCAGCAGTTTTGGCGGGAACTCACCCCTCCACTTT. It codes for CASSFGGNSPLHF.

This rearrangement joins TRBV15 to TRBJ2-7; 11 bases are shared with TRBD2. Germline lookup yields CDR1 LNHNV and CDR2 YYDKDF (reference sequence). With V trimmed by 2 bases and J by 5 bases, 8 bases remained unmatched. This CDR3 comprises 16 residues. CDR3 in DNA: TGTGCCACCAGCAGACCAATGACTAGCGGGATCCACGAGCAGTACTTC. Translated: CATSRPMTSGIHEQYF.

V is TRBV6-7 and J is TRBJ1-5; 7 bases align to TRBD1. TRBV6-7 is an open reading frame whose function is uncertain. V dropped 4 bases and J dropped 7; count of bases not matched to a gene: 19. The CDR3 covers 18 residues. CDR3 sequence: CASSSAARQGSIGQPQHF. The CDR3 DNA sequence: TGTGCCAGCAGTTCCGCCGCTAGACAGGGCTCCATCGGACAGCCCCAGCATTTT.

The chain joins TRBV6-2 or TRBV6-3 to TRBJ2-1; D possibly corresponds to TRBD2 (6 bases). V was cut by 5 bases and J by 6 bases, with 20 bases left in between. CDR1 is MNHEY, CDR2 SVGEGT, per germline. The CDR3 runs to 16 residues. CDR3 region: CASSNLLDYILNEQFF. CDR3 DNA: TGTGCCAGCAGTAACCTCTTGGACTATATTCTCAATGAGCAGTTCTTC.

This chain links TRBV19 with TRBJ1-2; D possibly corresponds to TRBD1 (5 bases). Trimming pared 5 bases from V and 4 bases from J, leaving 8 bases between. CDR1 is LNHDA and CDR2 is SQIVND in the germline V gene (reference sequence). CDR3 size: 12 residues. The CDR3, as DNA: TGTGCCAGTAGTGACAGTGGCTATGGCTACACCTTC. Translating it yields CASSDSGYGYTF.

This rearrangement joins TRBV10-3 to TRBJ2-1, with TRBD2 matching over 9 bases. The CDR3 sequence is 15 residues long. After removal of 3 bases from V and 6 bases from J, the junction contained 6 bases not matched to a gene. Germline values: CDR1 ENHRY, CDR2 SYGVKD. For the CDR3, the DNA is TGTGCCATCAGTGATAGCGGGAGAGTGGGCAATGAGCAGTTCTTC. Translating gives CAISDSGRVGNEQFF.

The CDR3 nucleotides are TGTGCCAGCAGCCAAGATCCGGGGGGGCGGGAGCAGTACTTC. Its protein is CASSQDPGGREQYF. The rearrangement uses TRBV4-2 and TRBJ2-7; TRBD2 matches 8 bases. The germline gives CDR1 LGHNA, CDR2 YNFKEQ. The trim removed 0 bases at V and 7 bases at J, leaving 5 bases unmatched. This CDR3 spans 14 amino acids.

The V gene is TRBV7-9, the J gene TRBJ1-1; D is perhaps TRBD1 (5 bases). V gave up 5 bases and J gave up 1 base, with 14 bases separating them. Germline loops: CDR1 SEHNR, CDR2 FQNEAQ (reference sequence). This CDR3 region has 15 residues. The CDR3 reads CASSGAGEWNTEAFF. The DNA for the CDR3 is TGTGCCAGCAGCGGGGCGGGGGAGTGGAACACTGAAGCTTTCTTT.